The sequence of this TCR beta chain was determined in a study of cytomegalovirus exposure and HLA in healthy donors. General study findings and limits: In a later analysis, HLA-C alleles had the fewest associated TCRs, DRB1 alleles the most.

Details on this clone: The target antigen is unknown.

The PCR made use of 60 Vbeta and 13 Jbeta primers. Only in-frame clones appear in the TCRdb table, and some are missing; sequencing was by immunoSEQ multiplex PCR. This table has approximately 50,000 clones, about 57% appearing once. The CDR3 runs 16 residues. Trimming shortened V by 6 bases and J by 3 bases, and 18 bases separated the two germline ends. CDR1 SNHLY and CDR2 FYNNEI come from the germline V gene. At the time of sampling, donors were nominally healthy, though unrecorded immune exposures were likely. The chain carries TRBV2 and TRBJ1-3; tentatively, D is TRBD1 (6 bases). The sample consisted of PBMCs. The receptor was derived from a human donor in good health. The CDR3 DNA follows: TGTGCCAGCAGCGCCGGGGGGGCAGGGATTGGAAACACCATATATTTT. As protein: CASSAGGAGIGNTIYF.